A selection of T cell receptor beta chains follows, all from one sample in a study of cytomegalovirus exposure and HLA in healthy donors. The table came from immunoSEQ multiplex PCR; TCRdb's copy has only in-frame clones and leaves some out. The profile covers roughly 150,000 clones, with around four fifths appearing a single time and approximately 30% taken by the ten largest. Sequenced material: PBMCs. Receptors originate from a man aged 25-40 years in good health and CMV-seropositive. Both conserved end residues are part of each CDR3.

V gene: TRBV5-6
J gene: TRBJ2-5
CDR3 protein: CASSLSGTAGETQYF

V gene: TRBV7-3
J gene: TRBJ1-1
CDR3 protein: CASSLGRQGTTEAFF

V gene: TRBV19
J gene: TRBJ2-7
CDR3 protein: CASSYAAESSYEQYF

V gene: TRBV9
J gene: TRBJ2-5
CDR3 protein: CASSATSSETQYF

V gene: TRBV10-1
J gene: TRBJ1-2
CDR3 protein: CASSEGEQGASNYGYTF

V gene: TRBV2
J gene: TRBJ2-1
CDR3 protein: CASSEGLAGYNEQFF

V gene: TRBV9
J gene: TRBJ2-4
CDR3 protein: CASSVVAENIQYF

V gene: TRBV6-5
J gene: TRBJ2-7
CDR3 protein: CASSLSGTGGYEQYF

V gene: TRBV15
J gene: TRBJ2-3
CDR3 protein: CATSRGASGSTDTQYF

V gene: TRBV5-6
J gene: TRBJ2-2
CDR3 protein: CASSLGQTGRTGELFF

V gene: TRBV5-8
J gene: TRBJ2-1
CDR3 protein: CASSLGLAANNEQFF

V gene: TRBV9
J gene: TRBJ2-7
CDR3 protein: CASSVDWTYEQYF

V gene: TRBV5-1
J gene: TRBJ2-7
CDR3 protein: CASSSRAGDVEQYF

V gene: TRBV25-1
J gene: TRBJ1-2
CDR3 protein: CASSEYRQVGLWGYTF

V gene: TRBV4-1
J gene: TRBJ1-2
CDR3 protein: CASSQRTVNYGYTF

V gene: TRBV18
J gene: TRBJ2-2
CDR3 protein: CASSPVGLAGGGTGELFF

V gene: TRBV5-4
J gene: TRBJ2-1
CDR3 protein: CASSLRLAGVGNEQFF

V gene: TRBV5-1
J gene: TRBJ2-6
CDR3 protein: CASSFGPGAGANVLTF

V gene: TRBV5-1
J gene: TRBJ2-1
CDR3 protein: CASSSFARGGYNEQFF

V gene: TRBV27
J gene: TRBJ2-6
CDR3 protein: CASSRAGGSSGANVLTF

V gene: TRBV27
J gene: TRBJ2-1
CDR3 protein: CASSLVAGADNEQFF

V gene: TRBV25-1
J gene: TRBJ2-7
CDR3 protein: CASSGLGTGGKSYEQYF

V gene: TRBV30
J gene: TRBJ1-1
CDR3 protein: CAWIGRVWNTEAFF

V gene: TRBV5-1
J gene: TRBJ1-1
CDR3 protein: CASSLSSLNTEAFF

V gene: TRBV9
J gene: TRBJ2-5
CDR3 protein: CASSPRLAGETQYF

V gene: TRBV7-6
J gene: TRBJ2-7
CDR3 protein: CASSFGAGDTYEQYF

V gene: TRBV5-1
J gene: TRBJ2-5
CDR3 protein: CASSWSHREGETQYF

V gene: TRBV7-2
J gene: TRBJ2-1
CDR3 protein: CASSLWNRYNEQFF

V gene: TRBV7-9
J gene: TRBJ2-7
CDR3 protein: CASSLGGTRSYEQYF

V gene: TRBV6-5
J gene: TRBJ1-1
CDR3 protein: CASSRDGQGREAFF

V gene: TRBV9
J gene: TRBJ1-2
CDR3 protein: CASSVGGWDYGYTF

V gene: TRBV15
J gene: TRBJ1-1
CDR3 protein: CATRNDRASRAFF

V gene: TRBV12-5
J gene: TRBJ2-7
CDR3 protein: CASGFGLAGEQYF

V gene: TRBV7-9
J gene: TRBJ1-1
CDR3 protein: CASSRGMGGTEAFF

V gene: TRBV10-1
J gene: TRBJ1-1
CDR3 protein: CASLFGGTGTEPKGF

V gene: TRBV5-1
J gene: TRBJ2-7
CDR3 protein: CASSLRTGYFYEQYF

V gene: TRBV5-4
J gene: TRBJ2-7
CDR3 protein: CASSQSLSGRASYEQYF

V gene: TRBV5-1
J gene: TRBJ1-5
CDR3 protein: CASRPGEANQPQHF

V gene: TRBV2
J gene: TRBJ2-1
CDR3 protein: CASRRIYNEQFF

V gene: TRBV7-3
J gene: TRBJ1-3
CDR3 protein: CASSSGLGNTIYF

V gene: TRBV7-9
J gene: TRBJ2-1
CDR3 protein: CASSLVGGADEQFF

V gene: TRBV6-4
J gene: TRBJ1-2
CDR3 protein: CASSADRNAGYTF

V gene: TRBV11-3
J gene: TRBJ2-5
CDR3 protein: CASSRAMSETQYF

V gene: TRBV5-4
J gene: TRBJ2-5
CDR3 protein: CASSPTGDQETQYF

V gene: TRBV5-1
J gene: TRBJ2-5
CDR3 protein: CASSFGDFQETQYF

V gene: TRBV7-8
J gene: TRBJ2-1
CDR3 protein: CASSLVDMLGEQFF

V gene: TRBV7-2
J gene: TRBJ1-2
CDR3 protein: CASSPRGGLYGYTF

V gene: TRBV6-5
J gene: TRBJ1-1
CDR3 protein: CASSTQGGVGTEAFF

V gene: TRBV28
J gene: TRBJ2-3
CDR3 protein: CASSLETSGTDTQYF

V gene: TRBV7-3
J gene: TRBJ2-5
CDR3 protein: CASSPDLGGTQYF

V gene: TRBV4-1
J gene: TRBJ2-2
CDR3 protein: CASSQPTGELFF

V gene: TRBV7-9
J gene: TRBJ2-5
CDR3 protein: CASSTGIQETQYF

V gene: TRBV5-1
J gene: TRBJ2-1
CDR3 protein: CASSRTGQSSYNEQFF

V gene: TRBV7-7
J gene: TRBJ2-3
CDR3 protein: CASSLGQLNTQYF

V gene: TRBV5-1
J gene: TRBJ1-6
CDR3 protein: CASKTGDNSPLHF